This T cell receptor beta chain was found in a study of T cell clusters in autoimmune cytopenias. Whole-study context: Healthy control donors averaged 56 years of age, with a median of roughly 60 years.

Study results and caveats: Active autoimmune hepatitis patients had approximately 3.2-fold fewer exclusive TRB clusters than healthy donors.

Some 40,000 genome equivalents of blood DNA were amplified for TRB. The CDR3 extends over 13 amino acids. Germline lookup yields CDR1 SGHDT and CDR2 YYEEEE. One tube held mixed TRB-A and TRB-B primer pools for touch-down PCR. Using the multiplex PCR reads, TCRdb records one entry per CDR3 protein without DNA. The data show fewer than 5,500 distinct CDR3 sequences, and the top ten clones hold under 20%. This clonotype is identified as medium-sized from frequency. Its antigen is currently unknown. These records were also assigned to another study, of T cell repertoires in aging, cancer and after chemotherapy. This second study says: About 8.8 million TCR reads were in the whole dataset. In healthy donors, age-related TCR diversity loss mainly reflected lost richness.

The TCR was taken from a human donor in good health. The sample taken for sequencing was peripheral blood. The chain is built from TRBV5-6 and TRBJ1-6; TCRdb outputs TRBD1, but without DNA this stays unchecked. The CDR3 spells CASSRTGDSPLHF. Full variable domain (rest looked up from reference TRBV5-6 and TRBJ1-6): DAGVTQSPTHLIKTRGQQVTLRCSPKSGHDTVSWYQQALGQGPQFIFQYYEEEERQRGNFPDRFSGHQFPNYSSELNVNALLLGDSALYLCASSRTGDSPLHFGNGTRLTVT.